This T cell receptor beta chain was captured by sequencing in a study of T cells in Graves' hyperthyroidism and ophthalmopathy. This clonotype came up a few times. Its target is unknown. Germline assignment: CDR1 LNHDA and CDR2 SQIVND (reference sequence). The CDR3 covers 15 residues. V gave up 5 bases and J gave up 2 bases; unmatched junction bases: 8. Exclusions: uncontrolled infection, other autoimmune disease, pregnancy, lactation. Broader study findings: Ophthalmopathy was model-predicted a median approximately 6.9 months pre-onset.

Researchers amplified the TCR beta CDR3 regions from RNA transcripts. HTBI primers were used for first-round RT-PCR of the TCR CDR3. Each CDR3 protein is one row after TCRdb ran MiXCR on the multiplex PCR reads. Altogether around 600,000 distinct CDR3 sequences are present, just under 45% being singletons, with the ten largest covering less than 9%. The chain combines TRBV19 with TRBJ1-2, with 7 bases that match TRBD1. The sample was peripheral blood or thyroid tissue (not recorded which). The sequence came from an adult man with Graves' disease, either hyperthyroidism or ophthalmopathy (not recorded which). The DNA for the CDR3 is TGTGCCAGTAGTCTTCAGGGAGGGGGCAACTATGGCTACACCTTC. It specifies CASSLQGGGNYGYTF.